This T cell receptor (beta chain) stems from a study of shared clonotypes between healthy human individuals (dated by TCRdb to about 2020). With respect to the entire study: A couple of women and a few men aged 18 to 49 years were included in the cohort. To estimate repertoire size and how much clonotype sharing occurs between individuals, the study deeply sequenced the blood TCR repertoires of roughly 5 healthy adults. Libraries were prepared and TCR repertoires were sequenced by different laboratories using diverse techniques, in order to increase sequencing depth and limit assay-specific biases. Leukapheresis yielded between about 0.9 and 9.5 billion PBMCs per donor. What the work shows at the level of the full study, not this receptor alone: Sampling was restricted to blood, and TCR repertoires in tissues likely differ from the TCR repertoires found in blood. Because the study included a small number of donors, the genetic and exposure-history diversity represented was limited. Based on pairwise subsampling, the degree of clonotype sharing among donors was expected to be affected by sequencing depth.

Taken from the germline V gene, the CDR1 and CDR2 loops are SGHRS and YFSETQ. The junction carries 10 bases between V and J, which are trimmed by 2 bases and 10 bases respectively. Including the terminal cysteine and phenylalanine, the CDR3 comprises 12 residues. Only the CDR3 region is kept as DNA, spanning 36 bases read in frame from base 1. Using the deep immunoSEQ assay, multiplex PCR amplified TCR CDR3 regions from genomic DNA. For each cell subset, the extracted genomic DNA was distributed evenly across all wells of several immunoSEQ 96-well plates, and each plate served as one replicate. For unsorted PBMC, each replicate PCR was loaded with about 300 ng genomic DNA, equivalent to tens of thousands of T cell genomes. Genomic DNA from unsorted PBMC was sequenced over ten immunoSEQ deep assay plates. Purified libraries were measured with a Qubit 3.0 fluorometer, size-checked on a Bioanalyzer 2100, and measured again with the KAPA Library Quantification kit. Each immunoSEQ 96-well plate was sequenced on its own single-read 150-cycle Illumina NextSeq 550 flow cell. Per the authors' processing: Because only junctional sequences without quality scores were contained in the immunoSEQ output, filtering matching that applied to full-length reads could not be performed. To assign V/J genes and CDR3, sequences were annotated using PyIR, a Python wrapper for IgBLAST v1.9, with IMGT germline references. Any read was removed if the V/J assignment was weak (E-value above 1e-6), the CDR3 was missing, or the read contained stop codons, out-of-frame junctions, or ambiguous translated residues. V3J clonotypes were defined as sequences sharing the same inferred V gene, J gene, and CDR3 amino acid sequence. Percentage overlap between repertoires was calculated by dividing the number of shared unique clonotypes by the size of the smaller repertoire. Repertoire richness was assessed with RTK rarefaction, the Chao1 estimator, and Recon v2.1 estimates of unobserved clonotypes. The table comes from immuneACCESS by way of TCRdb, which keeps in-frame sequences with V and J called. Part of the clones is missing from these tables; in studies checked, under half for an unresolved V gene and the rest for unknown reasons. The V and J calls and clone size are taken from that table; D and trimming were inferred from the DNA. For this sample there are approximately 470,000 clones; around 73% appear just once. The ten largest clonotypes hold around 12% of the sample.

Of note for this clone: Its cognate antigen has yet to be identified. Nothing much larger sits one base from this clone, and base qualities are not available.

The donors were healthy, HIV-negative adults who had no recently reported acute infections or vaccinations. Every donor was a Caucasian adult living in Nashville, Tennessee, USA. For unsorted samples, some 90 million PBMCs were counted, and genomic DNA was extracted using the QIAamp DNA Blood Mini kit. After blood collection by leukapheresis, PBMCs were isolated using Ficoll-Histopaque density gradient centrifugation and then cryopreserved in the vapor phase of liquid nitrogen. Input material: PBMCs. The TCR was taken from a woman in her thirties or forties in good health. Some clones in this sample may be carry-over from other donors' samples. The chain is assembled from TRBV5-1 and TRBJ2-1; TRBD2 could be the D gene, as 7 bases match. In nucleotide form, the sequence is TGCGCCAGCAGCTTAGGGGGGGTGGAGCAGTTCTTC. The translation is CASSLGGVEQFF.